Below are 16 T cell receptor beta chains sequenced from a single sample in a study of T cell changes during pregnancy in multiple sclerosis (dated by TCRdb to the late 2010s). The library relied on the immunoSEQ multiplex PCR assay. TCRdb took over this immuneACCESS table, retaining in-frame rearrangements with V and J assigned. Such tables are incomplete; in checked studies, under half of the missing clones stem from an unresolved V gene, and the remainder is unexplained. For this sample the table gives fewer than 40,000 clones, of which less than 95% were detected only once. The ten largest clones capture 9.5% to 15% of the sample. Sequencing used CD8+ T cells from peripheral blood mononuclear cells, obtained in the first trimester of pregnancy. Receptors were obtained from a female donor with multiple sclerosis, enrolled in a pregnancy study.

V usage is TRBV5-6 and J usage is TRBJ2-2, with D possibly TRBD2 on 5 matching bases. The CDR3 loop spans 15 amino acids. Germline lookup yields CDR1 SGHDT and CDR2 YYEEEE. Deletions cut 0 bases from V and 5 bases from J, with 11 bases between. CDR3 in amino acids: CASSLEGAWTGELFF. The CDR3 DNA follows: TGTGCCAGCAGCTTGGAGGGAGCGTGGACCGGGGAGCTGTTTTTT.

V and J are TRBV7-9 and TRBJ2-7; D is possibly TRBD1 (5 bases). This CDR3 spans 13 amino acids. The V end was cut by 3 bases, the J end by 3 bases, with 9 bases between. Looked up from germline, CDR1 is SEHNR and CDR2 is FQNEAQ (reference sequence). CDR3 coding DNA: TGTGCCAGCAGCTTCCCAGACAGCTACGAGCAGTACTTC. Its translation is CASSFPDSYEQYF. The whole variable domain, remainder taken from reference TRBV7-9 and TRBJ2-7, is DTGVSQNPRHKITKRGQNVTFRCDPISEHNRLYWYRQTLGQGPEFLTYFQNEAQLEKSRLLSDRFSAERPKGSFSTLEIQRTEQGDSAMYLCASSFPDSYEQYFGPGTRLTVT.

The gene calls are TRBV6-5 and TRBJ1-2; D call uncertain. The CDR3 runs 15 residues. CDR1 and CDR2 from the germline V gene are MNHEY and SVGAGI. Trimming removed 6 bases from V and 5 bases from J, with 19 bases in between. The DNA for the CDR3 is TGTGCCAGCAGCCCCCTTACACAGTCGCTATATGGCTACACCTTC. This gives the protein CASSPLTQSLYGYTF.

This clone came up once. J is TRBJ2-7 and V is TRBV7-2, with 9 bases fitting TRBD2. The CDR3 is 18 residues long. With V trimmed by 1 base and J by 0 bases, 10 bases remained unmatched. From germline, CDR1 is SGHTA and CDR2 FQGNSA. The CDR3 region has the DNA TGTGCCAGCAGCTTAGAAGTAGCGGGAGAGGTTAGCTCCTACGAGCAGTACTTC. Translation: CASSLEVAGEVSSYEQYF.

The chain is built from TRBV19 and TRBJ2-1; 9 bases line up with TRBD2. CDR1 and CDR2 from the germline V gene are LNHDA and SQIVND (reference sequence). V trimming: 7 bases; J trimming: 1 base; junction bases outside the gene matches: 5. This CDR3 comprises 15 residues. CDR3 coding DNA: TGTGCCAGTACCGAGCTAGCGGGGTCCTACAATGAGCAGTTCTTC. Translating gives CASTELAGSYNEQFF.

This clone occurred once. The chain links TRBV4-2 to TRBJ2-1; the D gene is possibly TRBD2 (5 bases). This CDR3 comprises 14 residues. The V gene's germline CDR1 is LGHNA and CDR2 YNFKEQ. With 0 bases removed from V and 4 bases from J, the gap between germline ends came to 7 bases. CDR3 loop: CASSQEAEYNEQFF. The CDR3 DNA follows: TGTGCCAGCAGCCAAGAAGCGGAGTACAATGAGCAGTTCTTC.

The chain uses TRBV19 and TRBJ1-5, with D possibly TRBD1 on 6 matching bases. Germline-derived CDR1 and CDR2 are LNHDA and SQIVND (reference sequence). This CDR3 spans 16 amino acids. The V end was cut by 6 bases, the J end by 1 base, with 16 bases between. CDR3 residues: CASRASQGRSNQPQHF. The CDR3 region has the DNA TGTGCCAGTAGAGCCTCACAGGGTCGGAGCAATCAGCCCCAGCATTTT. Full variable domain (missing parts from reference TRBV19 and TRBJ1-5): DGGITQSPKYLFRKEGQNVTLSCEQNLNHDAMYWYRQDPGQGLRLIYYSQIVNDFQKGDIAEGYSVSREKKESFPLTVTSAQKNPTAFYLCASRASQGRSNQPQHFGDGTRLSIL.

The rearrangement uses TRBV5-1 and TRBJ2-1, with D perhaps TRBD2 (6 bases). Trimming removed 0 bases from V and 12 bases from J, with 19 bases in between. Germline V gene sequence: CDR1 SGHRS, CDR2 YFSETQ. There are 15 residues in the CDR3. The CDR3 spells CASSLDRERFPRQFF. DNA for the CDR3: TGCGCCAGCAGCTTGGATCGGGAGAGGTTCCCCCGGCAGTTCTTC. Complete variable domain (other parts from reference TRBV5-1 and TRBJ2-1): KAGVTQTPRYLIKTRGQQVTLSCSPISGHRSVSWYQQTPGQGLQFLFEYFSETQRNKGNFPGRFSGRQFSNSRSEMNVSTLELGDSALYLCASSLDRERFPRQFFGPGTRLTVL.

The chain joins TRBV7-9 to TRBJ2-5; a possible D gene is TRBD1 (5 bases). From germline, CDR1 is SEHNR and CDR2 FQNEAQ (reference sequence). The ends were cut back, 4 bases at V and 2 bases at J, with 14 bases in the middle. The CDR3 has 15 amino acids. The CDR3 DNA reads TGTGCCAGCAGCTCCCCCAGGGAAATACAAGAGACCCAGTACTTC. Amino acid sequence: CASSSPREIQETQYF. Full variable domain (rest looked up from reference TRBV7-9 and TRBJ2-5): DTGVSQNPRHKITKRGQNVTFRCDPISEHNRLYWYRQTLGQGPEFLTYFQNEAQLEKSRLLSDRFSAERPKGSFSTLEIQRTEQGDSAMYLCASSSPREIQETQYFGPGTRLLVL.

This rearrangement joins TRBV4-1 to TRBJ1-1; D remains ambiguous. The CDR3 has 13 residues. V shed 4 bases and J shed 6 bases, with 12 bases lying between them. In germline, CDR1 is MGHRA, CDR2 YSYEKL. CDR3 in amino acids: CASSPMAAPEAFF. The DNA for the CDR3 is TGCGCCAGCAGCCCCATGGCTGCCCCTGAAGCTTTCTTT.

The CDR3 reads CASSSLEEGGETQYF. CDR3 DNA: TGTGCCAGCAGTTCCTTGGAGGAGGGCGGCGAGACCCAGTACTTC. This chain connects TRBV28 to TRBJ2-5, with D perhaps TRBD2 (6 bases). Per the germline V gene, CDR1 is MDHEN and CDR2 is SYDVKM. V shed 4 bases and J shed 5 bases, with 17 bases lying between them. CDR3 length equals 15 residues.

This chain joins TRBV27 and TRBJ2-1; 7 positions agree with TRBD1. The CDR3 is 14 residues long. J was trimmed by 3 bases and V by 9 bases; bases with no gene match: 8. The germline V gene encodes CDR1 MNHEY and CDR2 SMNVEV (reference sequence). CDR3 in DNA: TGTGCCAGTAGCCCGGGACAGCTCTACAATGAGCAGTTCTTC. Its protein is CASSPGQLYNEQFF.

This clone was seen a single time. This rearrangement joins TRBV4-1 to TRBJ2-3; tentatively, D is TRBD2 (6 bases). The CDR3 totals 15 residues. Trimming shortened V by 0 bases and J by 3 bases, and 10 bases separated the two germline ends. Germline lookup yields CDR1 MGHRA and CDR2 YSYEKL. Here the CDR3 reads CASSQEGRTTDTQYF. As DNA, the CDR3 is TGCGCCAGCAGCCAAGAAGGGAGGACTACAGATACGCAGTATTTT.

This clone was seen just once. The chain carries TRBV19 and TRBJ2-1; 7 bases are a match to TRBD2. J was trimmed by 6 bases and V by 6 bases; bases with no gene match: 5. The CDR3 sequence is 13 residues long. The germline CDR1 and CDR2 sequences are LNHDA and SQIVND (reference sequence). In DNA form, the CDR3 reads TGTGCCAGTAGCCCGACTAGCATCAATGAGCAGTTCTTC. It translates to CASSPTSINEQFF. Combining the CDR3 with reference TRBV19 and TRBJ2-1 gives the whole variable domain DGGITQSPKYLFRKEGQNVTLSCEQNLNHDAMYWYRQDPGQGLRLIYYSQIVNDFQKGDIAEGYSVSREKKESFPLTVTSAQKNPTAFYLCASSPTSINEQFFGPGTRLTVL.

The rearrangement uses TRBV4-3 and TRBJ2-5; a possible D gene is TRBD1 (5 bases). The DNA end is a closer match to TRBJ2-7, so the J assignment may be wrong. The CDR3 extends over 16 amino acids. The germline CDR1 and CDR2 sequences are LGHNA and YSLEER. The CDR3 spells CASSLGAGQGSYEQYF. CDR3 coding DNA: TGCGCCAGCAGCCTAGGGGCCGGGCAGGGCTCCTACGAGCAGTACTTC.

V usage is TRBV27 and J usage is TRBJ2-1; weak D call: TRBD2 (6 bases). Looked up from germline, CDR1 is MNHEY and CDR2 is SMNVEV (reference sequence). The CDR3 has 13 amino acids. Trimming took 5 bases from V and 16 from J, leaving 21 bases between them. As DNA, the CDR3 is TGTGCCAGCAGTCCCGACTCGCGGGGTGTAGGATTCTTC. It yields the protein CASSPDSRGVGFF.